The rows below give T cell receptor beta chains drawn from one sample of a study of T cells in Graves' hyperthyroidism and ophthalmopathy. Using its own MiXCR run on the multiplex PCR reads, TCRdb lists one record per CDR3 protein. Of 300,000 to 400,000 distinct CDR3 sequences listed, about 20% are singletons. Sequencing was done on a sample of blood. The receptors stem from a woman aged 45-60 years with Graves' hyperthyroidism. The CDR3 runs from the conserved cysteine through the conserved F or W. D genes are given only for firm matches. The size field is filled for only some rows; it gives once, few, many or a size class.

V,J,size,D,DNA,CDR3
TRBV28,TRBJ2-5,.,TRBD2,TGTGCCAGCAGTTCCCCTGGGGGGGTAGAGACCCAGTACTTC,CASSSPGGVETQYF
TRBV27,TRBJ2-1,.,.,TGTGCCAGCAGTCCATACCCCGGGACACGCAATGAGCAGTTCTTC,CASSPYPGTRNEQFF
TRBV18,TRBJ1-1,many,.,TGTGCCAGCTCAACAGGGTTGGATACTGAAGCTTTCTTT,CASSTGLDTEAFF
TRBV5-1,TRBJ2-1,few,.,TGCGCCAGCAGCTTGGAGGGAGCGATGGATGAGCAGTTCTTC,CASSLEGAMDEQFF
TRBV2,TRBJ2-1,.,.,TGTGCCAGCAAAAAAAGCCCCCCTAGCAATGAGCAGTTCTTC,CASKKSPPSNEQFF
TRBV7-8,TRBJ2-1,.,TRBD1,TGTGCCAGCAGCCTCCGGCGGTTTCCAGGACAGGGATTCCCAAACAATGAGCAGTTCTTC,CASSLRRFPGQGFPNNEQFF
TRBV6-5,TRBJ2-1,many,.,TGTGCCAGCAGTTACATGGGGCGCAATGAGCAGTTCTTC,CASSYMGRNEQFF
TRBV11-3,TRBJ1-2,few,.,TGTGCCAGCAGCTTCTGGGACAATAACTATGGCTACACCTTC,CASSFWDNNYGYTF
TRBV27,TRBJ2-7,.,TRBD1,TGTGCCAGCAGCTACAGGGGTTGGTCCTACGAGCAGTACTTC,CASSYRGWSYEQYF
TRBV27,TRBJ1-1,many,.,TGTGCCAGCAGTTTATTCCCGGTTCTGCCCGGGAACACTGAAGCTTTCTTT,CASSLFPVLPGNTEAFF
TRBV6-4,TRBJ2-3,.,.,TGTGCCAGCAAATTGGACTATGGCACAGATACGCAGTATTTT,CASKLDYGTDTQYF
TRBV7-8,TRBJ2-2,.,.,TGTGCCAGCAGCTTAACCTACGGCGGCACCGGGGAGCTGTTTTTT,CASSLTYGGTGELFF
TRBV18,TRBJ1-2,many,.,TGTGCCAGCTCACCACCGAATTACAGGGATGGCTACACCTTC,CASSPPNYRDGYTF